Listed here are 10 T cell receptor beta chains from one sample, sequenced in a study of Graves' ophthalmopathy and Graves' hyperthyroidism. TCR beta CDR3 regions were amplified from RNA transcripts. In the first round, RT-PCR was carried out with HTBI primers, and a multiplex PCR formed the second round. TCRdb re-analysed the multiplex PCR reads in MiXCR, keeping a single row per CDR3 protein. This repertoire shows roughly 600,000 distinct CDR3 sequences, under 45% found once; its top ten account for around 4.6%. The source material was peripheral blood or thyroid tissue (not recorded which). These receptors all stem from an adult man with Graves' hyperthyroidism.

The chain combines TRBV7-8 with TRBJ2-5; D possibly matches TRBD1 or TRBD2 (6 bases each). The length of the CDR3 is 14 residues. Trimming stripped 2 bases from V and 5 bases from J, with 12 bases between. Germline V lookup: CDR1 SGHVS, CDR2 FQNEAQ. The chain's CDR3 is CASSLLGGLETQYF. DNA of the CDR3: TGTGCCAGCAGCTTACTGGGGGGCTTGGAGACCCAGTACTTC.

This clonotype was observed a handful of times. This chain links TRBV19 with TRBJ2-2; D uncertain. Trimming removed 5 bases at V and 4 bases at J, with 14 bases between. CDR1 and CDR2 (germline): LNHDA, SQIVND (reference sequence). The CDR3 totals 15 residues. The CDR3: CASSPLASTTGELFF. The CDR3 DNA follows: TGTGCCAGTAGTCCCCTGGCCTCGACCACCGGGGAGCTGTTTTTT.

Many counts were recorded for this clonotype. J is TRBJ2-5 and V is TRBV20-1; the D is unclear. The CDR3 covers 13 residues. The ends were cut back, 0 bases at V and 6 bases at J, with 11 bases in the middle. Looked up from germline, CDR1 is DFQATT and CDR2 is SNEGSKA (reference sequence). CDR3 sequence (DNA): TGCAGTGCTAGAGAAGAAGGGAAGAAGACCCAGTACTTC. Translation: CSAREEGKKTQYF.

This clonotype has only one observation. The chain employs TRBV7-9 and TRBJ2-1, with 8 bases lining up with TRBD2. In germline, CDR1 is SEHNR, CDR2 FQNEAQ (reference sequence). The ends lost 7 bases at V and 2 bases at J; junction bases unmatched: 4. CDR3 length: 14 residues. The CDR3 loop reads CASTFSGTYNEQFF. The CDR3 bases are TGTGCCAGCACCTTTAGCGGGACCTACAATGAGCAGTTCTTC.

About this clonotype: This may be a read error: a much more frequent sequence differs by one nucleotide. This chain uses TRBV6-1 with TRBJ2-7; possible D gene TRBD2, 5 bases. The CDR3 is 11 amino acids. Germline V gives CDR1 MNHNS, CDR2 SASEGT. V was pared by 6 bases and J by 6 bases, with 9 bases between. Here the CDR3 reads CASSPGVEQYF. The DNA for the CDR3 is TGTGCCAGCAGCCCCGGGGTCGAGCAGTACTTC.

This clonotype has ten or more counts. The J gene is TRBJ2-2, the V gene TRBV7-9; D is perhaps TRBD1 (6 bases). The germline CDR1 and CDR2 sequences are SEHNR and FQNEAQ (reference sequence). The V gene lost 3 bases and the J gene lost 6 bases, with 8 bases spanning the gap. This CDR3 has 13 residues. DNA of the CDR3: TGTGCCAGCAGCTTGGGGGCTCCCGGGGAGCTGTTTTTT. This translates into CASSLGAPGELFF.

This clonotype showed up many times. The V call is TRBV6-5, the J call TRBJ1-6; tentative D call: TRBD1 (6 bases). V gave up 2 bases and J gave up 7 bases, with 15 bases separating them. CDR1 and CDR2 from the germline V gene are MNHEY and SVGAGI. There are 16 residues in the CDR3. CDR3 sequence: CASSYEGDVGNSPLHF. Here the CDR3 DNA reads TGTGCCAGCAGTTACGAGGGGGACGTGGGGAATTCACCCCTCCACTTT.

This clonotype was counted at least ten times. This chain connects TRBV19 to TRBJ1-2; the D gene is possibly TRBD1 (6 bases). Germline V gene lookup returns CDR1 LNHDA and CDR2 SQIVND (reference sequence). This CDR3 contains 16 residues. V dropped 9 bases and J dropped 5 bases, with 25 bases sitting between them. Here the CDR3 DNA reads TGTGCCAGCTCCGGAGAGCACAGGGTGAATTTTTATGGCTACACCTTC. The encoded protein is CASSGEHRVNFYGYTF. Complete variable domain (other parts from reference TRBV19 and TRBJ1-2): DGGITQSPKYLFRKEGQNVTLSCEQNLNHDAMYWYRQDPGQGLRLIYYSQIVNDFQKGDIAEGYSVSREKKESFPLTVTSAQKNPTAFYLCASSGEHRVNFYGYTFGSGTRLTVV.

This clonotype was seen ten or more times. CDR3 bases: TGTGCCACCAGCAGAGATGTAAGAAACTATGGCTACACCTTC. Translated: CATSRDVRNYGYTF. The rearrangement uses TRBV15 and TRBJ1-2; no firm D call. The V end was cut by 0 bases, the J end by 2 bases, with 7 bases between. There are 14 residues in the CDR3. Per germline, CDR1 LNHNV and CDR2 YYDKDF (reference sequence).

A few counts support this clonotype. V gene TRBV28 combines with J gene TRBJ1-1; D uncertain. Per germline, CDR1 MDHEN and CDR2 SYDVKM. V was shortened by 5 bases and J by 4 bases, with 11 bases between the two germline ends. CDR3 length: 13 residues. CDR3 bases: TGTGCCAGCAGTGGCGTGGGTAGCACTGAAGCTTTCTTT. Protein: CASSGVGSTEAFF.